These 21 T cell receptor beta chains came from one sample sequenced in a study of cytomegalovirus exposure and HLA in healthy donors. PCR was performed using 60 Vbeta and 13 Jbeta primers. Libraries were prepared by immunoSEQ multiplex PCR; TCRdb keeps only in-frame clonotypes and omits some of them. Of approximately 150,000 clones listed, more than 75% are singletons. The sequencing input was PBMCs. These TCRs come from a man aged 40-49 years in good health and CMV-seronegative.

This clone was detected a few times. J is TRBJ2-3 and V is TRBV4-3; tentatively, D is TRBD2 (5 bases). V lost 0 bases to trimming and J lost 2 bases, with 15 bases between them. The germline V gene encodes CDR1 LGHNA and CDR2 YSLEER. The CDR3 loop spans 17 amino acids. The CDR3 bases are TGCGCCAGCAGCCAAGAATACGGGGTTGAACTCACAGATACGCAGTATTTT. Translation: CASSQEYGVELTDTQYF.

This clone was seen only a few times. V gene TRBV19 combines with J gene TRBJ1-5; possible D gene TRBD1, 6 bases. Germline CDR1 and CDR2: LNHDA and SQIVND (reference sequence). There are 14 residues in the CDR3. Trimming removed 3 bases from V and 3 bases from J, with 9 bases in between. The CDR3 nucleotides are TGTGCCAGTAGTATGGGGACATTCAATCAGCCCCAGCATTTT. Its protein product is CASSMGTFNQPQHF. Full variable domain (rest looked up from reference TRBV19 and TRBJ1-5): DGGITQSPKYLFRKEGQNVTLSCEQNLNHDAMYWYRQDPGQGLRLIYYSQIVNDFQKGDIAEGYSVSREKKESFPLTVTSAQKNPTAFYLCASSMGTFNQPQHFGDGTRLSIL.

J is TRBJ1-5 and V is TRBV6-1; D is undetermined. The V end lost 6 bases, the J end lost 10 bases, and 13 bases lay between the germline ends. Germline CDR1 is MNHNS and CDR2 is SASEGT. The CDR3 has 12 amino acids. The CDR3 nucleotides read TGTGCCAGCAGGGAAACCACGGGTCCCCAGCATTTT. The encoded protein is CASRETTGPQHF.

The V call is TRBV5-4, the J call TRBJ2-7; possible D gene TRBD2, 6 bases. This CDR3 contains 18 residues. Trimming pared 4 bases from V and 0 bases from J, leaving 23 bases between. The V gene's germline CDR1 is SGHNT and CDR2 YYREEE (reference sequence). The DNA for the CDR3 is TGTGCCAGCAGCCCTATCGGGGGTCAGGCGGGAAGCTCCTACGAGCAGTACTTC. Its protein is CASSPIGGQAGSSYEQYF.

This chain connects TRBV4-2 to TRBJ2-7, with D perhaps matching TRBD2 (6 bases). The V gene lost 5 bases and the J gene lost 2 bases, with 13 bases spanning the gap. Germline V lookup: CDR1 LGHNA, CDR2 YNFKEQ. This CDR3 comprises 14 residues. The CDR3 here is CASSGHGEAYEQYF. The CDR3 DNA is TGTGCCAGCAGCGGACATGGGGAGGCCTACGAGCAGTACTTC.

This clone showed up just once. V is TRBV6-5 and J is TRBJ2-7; TRBD2 aligns across 10 bases. V gave up 8 bases and J gave up 3 bases; unmatched junction bases: 7. CDR1 is MNHEY and CDR2 is SVGAGI in the germline V gene. This CDR3 spans 14 amino acids. The CDR3, as DNA: TGTGCCAGCGCCACTAGCGGGGTCTTCTACGAGCAGTACTTC. Protein sequence: CASATSGVFYEQYF.

J is TRBJ2-3 and V is TRBV9; D perhaps matches TRBD2 (5 bases). Per the germline V gene, CDR1 is SGDLS and CDR2 is YYNGEE. The ends were cut back, 1 base at V and 4 bases at J, with 10 bases in the middle. The CDR3 length is 14 residues. The CDR3 coding sequence is TGTGCCAGCAGCGTATTACACGGGGCAGATACGCAGTATTTT. Residues: CASSVLHGADTQYF.

As regards this clone: A junction end diverges from the germline sequence, so it may reflect a read error. J is TRBJ1-5 and V is TRBV7-9; 11 bases fit TRBD1. The CDR3 length is 17 residues. Per germline, CDR1 SEHNR and CDR2 FQNEAQ (reference sequence). DNA of the CDR3: TGTTCCAGCAGCTTAGAGGGACAGGGGGGGCTTAATCAGCCCCAGCATTTT. Its translation: CSSSLEGQGGLNQPQHF.

The chain links TRBV13 to TRBJ2-1, with TRBD2 identical over 9 bases. This CDR3 spans 16 amino acids. Germline values: CDR1 PRHDT, CDR2 FYEKMQ (reference sequence). Trimming removed 0 bases from V and 4 bases from J; junction bases left unmatched: 4. CDR3 in amino acids: CASSLGSLAGYNEQFF. In DNA, the CDR3 is TGTGCCAGCAGCTTAGGGTCTCTAGCGGGATACAATGAGCAGTTCTTC.

This clone appeared a few times. The gene calls are TRBV6-1 and TRBJ2-5; D might be TRBD2 (5 bases). Trimming shortened V by 3 bases and J by 5 bases, and 7 bases separated the two germline ends. The germline gives CDR1 MNHNS, CDR2 SASEGT. The CDR3 extends over 12 amino acids. The CDR3 DNA sequence: TGTGCCAGCAGTGAGCGAGGGGAGACCCAGTACTTC. Amino acid sequence: CASSERGETQYF.

This chain joins TRBV12-5 and TRBJ2-2, with D tentatively TRBD2 (5 bases). The CDR3 extends over 17 amino acids. Deletions cut 0 bases from V and 5 bases from J, with 16 bases between. Germline CDR1 and CDR2: LGHNT and FRNRAP. CDR3 amino acids: CASGLVLQDFTTGELFF. CDR3 in DNA: TGTGCTAGTGGTTTGGTACTGCAGGACTTCACAACCGGGGAGCTGTTTTTT.

This clone has only one observation. The chain links TRBV7-8 to TRBJ2-7; unclear D gene. The germline V gene encodes CDR1 SGHVS and CDR2 FQNEAQ. The CDR3 has 13 amino acids. V gave up 1 base and J gave up 3 bases, with 7 bases separating them. The CDR3 DNA sequence: TGTGCCAGCAGCTTAGAAGCTATCTACGAGCAGTACTTC. Translating gives CASSLEAIYEQYF.

The V call is TRBV28, the J call TRBJ1-1; 9 bases are a match to TRBD1. Per germline, CDR1 MDHEN and CDR2 SYDVKM. Trimming took 6 bases from V and 11 from J; bases not matched to a gene: 4. The CDR3 extends over 11 amino acids. The CDR3 DNA is TGTGCCAGCAGGAGGACAGGGGAGGCTTTCTTT. Translating it yields CASRRTGEAFF.

There are a few counts of this clone. V is TRBV9 and J is TRBJ1-6, with 7 bases identical to TRBD1. After removal of 4 bases from V and 4 bases from J, the junction contained 8 bases not matched to a gene. This CDR3 contains 16 residues. Germline CDR1 reads SGDLS; CDR2 reads YYNGEE. In DNA, the CDR3 is TGTGCCAGCAGCCCTCGACAGGGAGGATATAATTCACCCCTCCACTTT. Translating it yields CASSPRQGGYNSPLHF.

The chain carries TRBV6-5 and TRBJ2-7; perhaps TRBD1 as D (6 bases). V lost 5 bases and J 0 bases, leaving 11 bases between the germline ends. This CDR3 spans 14 amino acids. Germline V gives CDR1 MNHEY, CDR2 SVGAGI. As DNA, the CDR3 is TGTGCCAGCAGTCTGACGGGACACTCCTACGAGCAGTACTTC. Residues: CASSLTGHSYEQYF.

This clone was seen once. The rearrangement links TRBV6-4 to TRBJ1-1, with D possibly being TRBD1 (5 bases). The CDR3 extends over 14 amino acids. Germline V gene sequence: CDR1 MRHNA, CDR2 SNTAGT. V was cut by 3 bases and J by 2 bases, with 10 bases left in between. This CDR3 is CASSEGEGNTEAFF. In DNA, the CDR3 is TGTGCCAGCAGTGAAGGGGAGGGAAACACTGAAGCTTTCTTT.

The chain is built from TRBV9 and TRBJ1-6, with 8 positions matching TRBD1. Trimming removed 3 bases from V and 7 bases from J; junction bases left unmatched: 3. Germline CDR1 reads SGDLS; CDR2 reads YYNGEE. This CDR3 region has 14 residues. The CDR3 loop reads CASSAGTGNSPLHF. CDR3 sequence (DNA): TGTGCCAGCAGCGCCGGGACAGGCAATTCACCCCTCCACTTT.

The chain combines TRBV7-9 with TRBJ2-5; D perhaps matches TRBD2 (5 bases). Per the germline V gene, CDR1 is SEHNR and CDR2 is FQNEAQ (reference sequence). CDR3 length: 15 amino acids. Trimming shortened V by 3 bases and J by 1 base, and 12 bases separated the two germline ends. The CDR3 loop is CASSLRAYPQETQYF. The CDR3 nucleotides read TGTGCCAGCAGCTTGAGGGCTTACCCCCAAGAGACCCAGTACTTC.

The chain combines TRBV19 with TRBJ1-4; D possibly corresponds to TRBD1 (5 bases). V lost 4 bases and J lost 5, with 14 bases in between. This CDR3 is 15 amino acids long. CDR1 LNHDA and CDR2 SQIVND come from the germline V gene (reference sequence). CDR3 bases: TGTGCCAGTAGTACCTCGTGGGGCAGAAATGAAAAACTGTTTTTT. It encodes CASSTSWGRNEKLFF. The full variable domain, completed using reference TRBV19 and TRBJ1-4, is DGGITQSPKYLFRKEGQNVTLSCEQNLNHDAMYWYRQDPGQGLRLIYYSQIVNDFQKGDIAEGYSVSREKKESFPLTVTSAQKNPTAFYLCASSTSWGRNEKLFFGSGTQLSVL.

The chain has TRBV11-2 and TRBJ2-5; 7 bases align to TRBD1. Per germline, CDR1 SGHAT and CDR2 FQNNGV. The length of the CDR3 is 15 residues. The V gene end was trimmed by 5 bases and the J gene end by 2 bases; junction bases not matched to a gene: 8. This chain's CDR3 is CASSPQQGIQETQYF. CDR3 nucleotides: TGTGCCAGCAGCCCACAACAGGGGATTCAAGAGACCCAGTACTTC.

J is TRBJ2-7 and V is TRBV4-3, with D perhaps matching TRBD1 (6 bases). Germline CDR1 LGHNA, CDR2 YSLEER. The V gene lost 1 base and the J gene lost 4 bases, with 17 bases spanning the gap. The CDR3 sequence is 16 residues long. This chain's CDR3 is CASSQGHTGTGYEQYF. The CDR3 DNA reads as TGCGCCAGCAGCCAAGGCCACACAGGGACGGGGTACGAGCAGTACTTC.